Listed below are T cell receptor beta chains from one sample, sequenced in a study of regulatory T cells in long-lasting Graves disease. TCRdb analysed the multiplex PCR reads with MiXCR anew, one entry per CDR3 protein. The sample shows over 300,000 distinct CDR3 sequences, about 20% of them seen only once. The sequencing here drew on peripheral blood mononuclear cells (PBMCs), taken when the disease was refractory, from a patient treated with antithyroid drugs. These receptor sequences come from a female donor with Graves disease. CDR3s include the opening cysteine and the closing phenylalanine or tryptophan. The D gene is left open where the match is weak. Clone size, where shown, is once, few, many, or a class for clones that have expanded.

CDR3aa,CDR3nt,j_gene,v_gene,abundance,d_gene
CASSTYRRGPRSIYEQYF,TGTGCCAGCAGTACCTATAGGAGGGGTCCACGATCAATCTACGAGCAGTACTTC,TRBJ2-7,TRBV11-2,many,-
CASSEAAGTGYGYTF,TGTGCCAGCAGTGAAGCGGCCGGGACAGGCTATGGCTACACCTTC,TRBJ1-2,TRBV6-1,many,TRBD1
CASSPNENRVNEKLFF,TGCGCCAGCAGCCCGAACGAAAACAGGGTGAATGAAAAACTGTTTTTT,TRBJ1-4,TRBV4-1,-,-
CASSLFGQGSQPQHF,TGTGCCAGCAGCTTATTCGGACAGGGGAGTCAGCCCCAGCATTTT,TRBJ1-5,TRBV7-2,many,TRBD1
CASSLESGGLGLGGLEQYF,TGTGCCAGCAGCTTAGAATCAGGAGGACTGGGACTAGGAGGCCTCGAGCAGTACTTC,TRBJ2-7,TRBV5-6,few,TRBD2
CASSHRLAGGLSQETQYF,TGCGCCAGCAGCCATCGACTAGCGGGAGGTTTATCTCAAGAGACCCAGTACTTC,TRBJ2-5,TRBV4-1,-,TRBD2
CSVGEGPNYGYTF,TGCAGCGTTGGAGAGGGACCTAACTATGGCTACACCTTC,TRBJ1-2,TRBV29-1,many,-
CASSHSGTTNTEAFF,TGTGCCAGCAGTCATTCCGGGACAACGAACACTGAAGCTTTCTTT,TRBJ1-1,TRBV6-1,many,-
CASSEWDASSYEQYF,TGTGCCAGCAGTGAATGGGACGCCAGCTCCTACGAGCAGTACTTC,TRBJ2-7,TRBV6-1,many,-
CASSLAPSGGAGRETQYF,TGTGCCAGCAGCTTGGCTCCTAGCGGGGGGGCCGGGAGAGAGACCCAGTACTTC,TRBJ2-5,TRBV5-5,many,TRBD2
CASSLNRIPADTQYF,TGTGCCAGCAGCTTAAACCGTATTCCAGCAGATACGCAGTATTTT,TRBJ2-3,TRBV7-2,-,-
CSVGRQANYGYTF,TGCAGCGTTGGAAGGCAGGCTAACTATGGCTACACCTTC,TRBJ1-2,TRBV29-1,-,-
CASSERSSGAYYEQYF,TGTGCCAGCAGTGAAAGGTCCAGCGGGGCCTACTACGAGCAGTACTTC,TRBJ2-7,TRBV2,many,TRBD2
CSARMDEIQPQHF,TGCAGTGCTAGGATGGACGAAATTCAGCCCCAGCATTTT,TRBJ1-5,TRBV20-1,few,-
CAWRGTGNQPQHF,TGTGCCTGGAGAGGGACCGGGAATCAGCCCCAGCATTTT,TRBJ1-5,TRBV30,many,-
CAWQILSLNTEAFF,TGTGCCTGGCAGATCTTAAGTTTGAACACTGAAGCTTTCTTT,TRBJ1-1,TRBV30,few,-
CSAARQANTEAFF,TGCAGTGCCGCTCGGCAGGCGAACACTGAAGCTTTCTTT,TRBJ1-1,TRBV20-1,-,-
CATSLGGESSYEQYF,TGTGCCACCTCCCTGGGGGGTGAAAGCTCCTACGAGCAGTACTTC,TRBJ2-7,TRBV2,many,-
CASSPTDEWGNEKLFF,TGTGCCAGCAGCCCTACAGATGAATGGGGTAATGAAAAACTGTTTTTT,TRBJ1-4,TRBV7-6,-,-
CASSEGGGRSSYEQYF,TGTGCCAGCAGTGAAGGTGGGGGAAGGAGCTCCTACGAGCAGTACTTC,TRBJ2-7,TRBV6-1,many,-
CASRPGTGGAYEQYF,TGTGCCAGCAGACCCGGGACAGGGGGCGCCTACGAGCAGTACTTC,TRBJ2-7,TRBV27,-,TRBD1
CASSLVVTEAFF,TGTGCCAGCAGCTTAGTCGTAACTGAAGCTTTCTTT,TRBJ1-1,TRBV7-2,many,-
CASKPGGPGYNSPLHF,TGCGCCAGCAAACCCGGGGGCCCGGGGTATAATTCACCCCTCCACTTT,TRBJ1-6,TRBV5-1,many,-
CASSRGGSQGNYGYTF,TGTGCCAGTTCCCGTGGGGGCAGCCAAGGGAACTATGGCTACACCTTC,TRBJ1-2,TRBV12-3/TRBV12-4,many,-
CASSLDPPTGSPLHF,TGTGCCAGCAGCTTAGATCCTCCTACAGGATCACCCCTCCACTTT,TRBJ1-6,TRBV7-9,-,-
CASSRGRSAGELFF,TGTGCCAGCAGCCGGGGGAGAAGCGCCGGGGAGCTGTTTTTT,TRBJ2-2,TRBV11-3,few,-